The next 21 T cell receptor beta chains were all read from a single sample in a study of blood T cell repertoires in COVID-19. Produced via immunoSEQ multiplex PCR; TCRdb's table is partial and in-frame only. The sample holds more than 45,000 clones, more than 65% seen once. The sequenced material came from peripheral blood. All receptors come from a man older than 75 with COVID-19, enrolled during active disease.

The CDR3 bases are TGCGCCAGCAGTCAATCGGGGAGATGGGGTATCGGTTACACCTACGAGCAGTACTTC. Amino acid sequence: CASSQSGRWGIGYTYEQYF. V usage is TRBV23-1 and J usage is TRBJ2-7; TRBD2 might be the D (5 bases). TRBV23-1 is noted as an ORF with a role that remains uncertain. The CDR3 runs to 19 residues. V lost 0 bases, J lost 2 bases, and 23 bases lay in between.

The chain is built from TRBV21-1 and TRBJ2-7; whether TRBD2, the table's D call, matches the DNA was not checked. TRBV21-1 is tagged as a pseudogene. CDR3 size: 15 residues. The CDR3 protein is CASSKASSFGYEQYV. The CDR3 bases are TGTGCCAGCAGCAAAGCGTCTAGTTTTGGCTACGAGCAGTACGTC.

This sequence joins TRBV6-5 and TRBJ2-5, with 8 bases matching TRBD2. The V segment lost 6 bases and the J segment 5 bases; nucleotides outside the gene matches: 5. Germline loops: CDR1 MNHEY, CDR2 SVGAGI. The CDR3 runs to 13 residues. CDR3 protein: CASSAGGWETQYF. The CDR3 DNA is TGTGCCAGCAGCGCGGGGGGATGGGAGACCCAGTACTTC.

V is TRBV3-1 (or the pseudogene TRBV3-2) and J is TRBJ1-4, with 11 positions matching TRBD1. CDR1 is LGHDT, CDR2 YNNKEL, per germline (reference sequence). This CDR3 comprises 14 residues. Trimming took 6 bases from V and 7 from J; bases not matched to a gene: 4. CDR3 region: CASRRTGGGEKLFF. Written as DNA, the CDR3 is TGTGCCAGCAGACGGACAGGGGGCGGTGAAAAACTGTTTTTT.

This chain uses TRBV2 with TRBJ1-1, with D possibly TRBD1 on 6 matching bases. In germline, CDR1 is SNHLY, CDR2 FYNNEI. This CDR3 region has 11 residues. The ends were cut back, 5 bases at V and 6 bases at J, with 7 bases in the middle. The CDR3 protein is CASSQGPEAFF. CDR3 nucleotide sequence: TGTGCCAGCAGTCAGGGGCCTGAAGCTTTCTTT.

This chain joins TRBV10-3 and TRBJ1-2; TRBD1 is a possible D gene (5 bases). Per the germline V gene, CDR1 is ENHRY and CDR2 is SYGVKD. The V end was cut by 10 bases, the J end by 11 bases, with 20 bases between. CDR3 size: 12 residues. CDR3 nucleotide sequence: TGTGCCACCTCAACGGGGGTTATCGGTTACACCTTC. Encoded protein: CATSTGVIGYTF.

The chain couples TRBV6-2 or TRBV6-3 to TRBJ2-5, with a tentative D call TRBD2 (6 bases). The CDR3 is 14 amino acids. Germline-derived CDR1 and CDR2 are MNHEY and SVGEGT. With 4 bases removed from V and 3 bases from J, the gap between germline ends came to 12 bases. CDR3 coding DNA: TGTGCCAGCAGTTCCAGCGGGTGGGAAGAGACCCAGTACTTC. It yields the protein CASSSSGWEETQYF.

The V call is TRBV7-9, the J call TRBJ1-2; TRBD1 matches at 7 bases. The V and J ends lost 3 bases and 6 bases, in that order; junction bases with no gene match: 7. Germline lookup yields CDR1 SEHNR and CDR2 FQNEAQ (reference sequence). The CDR3 loop spans 14 amino acids. In nucleotides, the CDR3 is TGTGCCAGCAGCTTTTTCGAAGGGGGCGATGGCTACACCTTC. Protein: CASSFFEGGDGYTF. Full variable domain (outside the CDR3, taken from reference TRBV7-9 and TRBJ1-2): DTGVSQNPRHKITKRGQNVTFRCDPISEHNRLYWYRQTLGQGPEFLTYFQNEAQLEKSRLLSDRFSAERPKGSFSTLEIQRTEQGDSAMYLCASSFFEGGDGYTFGSGTRLTVV.

This chain connects TRBV30 to TRBJ1-5; 7 nucleotides match TRBD1. After removal of 3 bases from V and 3 bases from J, the junction contained 8 bases not matched to a gene. The CDR3 totals 15 residues. Per germline, CDR1 GTSNPN and CDR2 SVGIG (reference sequence). CDR3 nucleotides: TGTGCCTGGAGGCGACAGGGACAAGACAATCAGCCCCAGCATTTT. It specifies CAWRRQGQDNQPQHF.

The rearrangement links TRBV9 to TRBJ2-2, with 8 bases lining up with TRBD1. Trimming took 4 bases from V and 5 from J; bases not matched to a gene: 7. Germline V gene data show CDR1 as SGDLS and CDR2 as YYNGEE. The CDR3 runs 15 residues. The DNA for the CDR3 is TGTGCCAGCAGCTCCCGACAGGGGTGGACCGGGGAGCTGTTTTTT. Translating gives CASSSRQGWTGELFF.

V and J are TRBV6-4 and TRBJ2-5; 9 nucleotides line up with TRBD1. The V segment lost 6 bases and the J segment 5 bases; nucleotides outside the gene matches: 13. CDR1 is MRHNA and CDR2 is SNTAGT in the germline V gene. This CDR3 is built from 16 residues. The chain's CDR3 is CASSIFYRGRWETQYF. CDR3 nucleotide sequence: TGTGCCAGCAGCATATTCTACAGGGGGCGCTGGGAGACCCAGTACTTC.

The genes are TRBV6-5 and TRBJ1-2; weak D call: TRBD1 (6 bases). Germline V gives CDR1 MNHEY, CDR2 SVGAGI. V lost 6 bases and J 3 bases, leaving 14 bases between the germline ends. The CDR3 is made up of 14 amino acids. CDR3 residues: CASRATGRDYGYTF. CDR3 bases: TGTGCCAGCAGGGCGACAGGTAGAGACTATGGCTACACCTTC.

The chain is built from TRBV5-6 and TRBJ2-3; 10 bases fit TRBD2. The germline V gene has CDR1 SGHDT and CDR2 YYEEEE. The CDR3 runs 19 residues. V was pared by 1 base and J by 5 bases, with 16 bases of the junction left unmatched. CDR3 sequence reads: CASSLLGSGGLRVKDTQYF. The CDR3, as DNA: TGTGCCAGCAGCTTGTTGGGTAGCGGGGGGCTCCGGGTGAAAGATACGCAGTATTTT.

V usage is TRBV6-6 and J usage is TRBJ2-4; 8 bases fit TRBD2. The V segment lost 5 bases and the J segment 5 bases; nucleotides outside the gene matches: 11. The CDR3 consists of 16 residues. Germline values: CDR1 MNHNY, CDR2 SVGAGI (reference sequence). In DNA form, the CDR3 reads TGTGCCAGCAGTCGATCCGGGGGGGGGAATCAAAACATTCAGTACTTC. Its protein is CASSRSGGGNQNIQYF.

V is TRBV7-9 and J is TRBJ1-1; TRBD1 might be the D (6 bases). The CDR3 contains 13 residues. Deletions cut 5 bases from V and 2 bases from J, with 9 bases between. Germline CDR1 reads SEHNR; CDR2 reads FQNEAQ (reference sequence). CDR3 region: CASSTQGNTEAFF. CDR3 bases: TGTGCCAGCAGCACACAGGGAAACACTGAAGCTTTCTTT. The whole variable domain, filled in from reference TRBV7-9 and TRBJ1-1, reads DTGVSQNPRHKITKRGQNVTFRCDPISEHNRLYWYRQTLGQGPEFLTYFQNEAQLEKSRLLSDRFSAERPKGSFSTLEIQRTEQGDSAMYLCASSTQGNTEAFFGQGTRLTVV.

This chain connects TRBV7-6 to TRBJ1-5; D unclear. From germline, CDR1 is SGHVS and CDR2 FNYEAQ. This CDR3 comprises 16 residues. Trimming removed 1 base at V and 4 bases at J, with 14 bases between. CDR3 residues: CASSLVGGRGNQPQHF. The CDR3 nucleotides read TGTGCCAGCAGCTTAGTAGGAGGTCGCGGGAATCAGCCCCAGCATTTT.

CDR3 amino acids: CASSDILSGNTIYF. The CDR3 nucleotides read TGTGCCAGCTCGGACATTCTCTCTGGAAACACCATATATTTT. The chain couples TRBV19 to TRBJ1-3; perhaps TRBD1 as D (5 bases). The germline V gene encodes CDR1 LNHDA and CDR2 SQIVND (reference sequence). V was cut by 9 bases and J by 0 bases, with 12 bases left in between. The CDR3 length is 14 residues.

V and J are TRBV11-2 and TRBJ2-7; D is perhaps TRBD2 (5 bases). V dropped 5 bases and J dropped 3 bases, with 5 bases sitting between them. The CDR3 is made up of 11 amino acids. CDR1 and CDR2 from the germline V gene are SGHAT and FQNNGV. CDR3 in DNA: TGTGCCAGCAGCCGGGGCTACGAGCAGTACTTC. It yields the protein CASSRGYEQYF.

In this sample, this clone turned up a few times. The chain joins TRBV2 to TRBJ1-6; 10 nucleotides agree with TRBD1. This CDR3 contains 16 residues. Germline V lookup: CDR1 SNHLY, CDR2 FYNNEI. The junction had 7 bases not matched to a gene; V was cut back by 6 bases and J by 5 bases. DNA for the CDR3: TGTGCCAGCAGGCCCTCCGGGACAGGGGATAATTCACCCCTCCACTTT. Amino acids: CASRPSGTGDNSPLHF.

Here the CDR3 reads CASSVGTSGRGHEQFF. CDR3 DNA sequence: TGTGCCAGCAGCGTAGGGACTAGCGGGAGGGGCCATGAGCAGTTCTTC. The chain is built from TRBV9 and TRBJ2-1, with 15 bases identical to TRBD2. Germline loops: CDR1 SGDLS, CDR2 YYNGEE. The CDR3 is 16 residues long. With V trimmed by 0 bases and J by 8 bases, 3 bases remained unmatched.

This chain joins TRBV10-2 and TRBJ1-5; perhaps TRBD1 as D (5 bases). Germline CDR1 is WSHSY and CDR2 is SAAADI. The CDR3 loop spans 15 amino acids. The V and J ends lost 3 bases and 0 bases respectively, with 9 bases between them. The chain's CDR3 is CASSEGTISNQPQHF. The CDR3 nucleotides are TGCGCCAGCAGTGAAGGGACTATTAGCAATCAGCCCCAGCATTTT.